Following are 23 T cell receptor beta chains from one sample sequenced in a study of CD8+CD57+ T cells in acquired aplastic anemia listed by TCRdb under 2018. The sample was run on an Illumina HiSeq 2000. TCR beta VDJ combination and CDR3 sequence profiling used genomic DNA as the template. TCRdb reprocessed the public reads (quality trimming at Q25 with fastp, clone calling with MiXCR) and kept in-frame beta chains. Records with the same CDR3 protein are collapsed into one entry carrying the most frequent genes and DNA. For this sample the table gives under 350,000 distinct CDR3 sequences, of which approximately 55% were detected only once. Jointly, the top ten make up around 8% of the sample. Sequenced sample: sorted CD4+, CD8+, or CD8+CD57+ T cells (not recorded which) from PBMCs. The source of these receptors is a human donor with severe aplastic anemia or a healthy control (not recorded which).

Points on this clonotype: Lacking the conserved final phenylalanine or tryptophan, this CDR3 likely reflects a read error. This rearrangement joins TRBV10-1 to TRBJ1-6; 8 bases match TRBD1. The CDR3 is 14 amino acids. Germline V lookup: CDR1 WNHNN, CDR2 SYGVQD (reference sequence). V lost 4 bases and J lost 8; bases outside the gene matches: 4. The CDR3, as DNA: TGCGCCAGCAGTGGGACAGGGAGTGATTCACCCCTCCACCTT. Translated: CASSGTGSDSPLHL.

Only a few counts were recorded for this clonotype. CDR3 residues: CASSPLPTGNTEAFF. CDR3 sequence (DNA): TGTGCCAGCTCACCCCTCCCCACAGGGAACACTGAAGCTTTCTTT. J is TRBJ1-1 and V is TRBV18, with a tentative D call TRBD1 (5 bases). Trimming left V 3 bases short and J 1 base short, with 12 bases between. CDR3 length equals 15 residues. CDR1 KGHSH and CDR2 LQKENI come from the germline V gene.

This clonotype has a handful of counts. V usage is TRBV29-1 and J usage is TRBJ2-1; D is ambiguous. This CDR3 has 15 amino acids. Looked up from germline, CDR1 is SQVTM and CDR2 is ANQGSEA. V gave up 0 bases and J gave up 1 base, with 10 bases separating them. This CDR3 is CSVEDKDGSYNEQFF. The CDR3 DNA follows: TGCAGCGTTGAAGATAAGGACGGATCCTACAATGAGCAGTTCTTC.

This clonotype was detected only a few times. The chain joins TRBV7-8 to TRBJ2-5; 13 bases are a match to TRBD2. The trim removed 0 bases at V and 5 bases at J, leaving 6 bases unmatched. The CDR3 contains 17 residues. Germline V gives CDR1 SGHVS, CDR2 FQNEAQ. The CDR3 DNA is TGTGCCAGCAGCTTAGCGCCCTGGACTAGCGGGGGTGAGACCCAGTACTTC. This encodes CASSLAPWTSGGETQYF.

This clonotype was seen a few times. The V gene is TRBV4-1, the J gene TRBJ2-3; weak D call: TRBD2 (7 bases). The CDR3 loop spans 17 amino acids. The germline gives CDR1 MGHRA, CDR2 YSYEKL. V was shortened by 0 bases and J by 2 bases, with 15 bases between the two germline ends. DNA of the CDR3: TGCGCCAGCAGCCAAGAAGGAGGGGGGGTACCCACAGATACGCAGTATTTT. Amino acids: CASSQEGGGVPTDTQYF.

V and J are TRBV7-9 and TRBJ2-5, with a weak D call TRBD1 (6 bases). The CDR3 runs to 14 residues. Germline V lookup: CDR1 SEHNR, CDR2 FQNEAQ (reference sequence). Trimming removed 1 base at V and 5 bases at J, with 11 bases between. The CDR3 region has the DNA TGTGCCAGCAGCTTAGGAGGCCAGGGGGAGACCCAGTACTTC. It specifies CASSLGGQGETQYF.

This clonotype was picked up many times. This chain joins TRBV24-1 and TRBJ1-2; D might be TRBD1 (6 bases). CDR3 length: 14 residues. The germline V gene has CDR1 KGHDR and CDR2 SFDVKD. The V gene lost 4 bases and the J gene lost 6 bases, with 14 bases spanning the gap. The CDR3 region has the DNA TGTGCCACCAGTGAAACAGGGAGCCCCAATGGCTACACCTTC. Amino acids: CATSETGSPNGYTF.

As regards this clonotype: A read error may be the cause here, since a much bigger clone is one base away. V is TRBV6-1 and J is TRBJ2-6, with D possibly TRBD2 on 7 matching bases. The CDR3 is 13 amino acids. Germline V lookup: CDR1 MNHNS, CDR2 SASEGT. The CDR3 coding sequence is TGTGCCTCCGGGGGGCTTAGGGCCAACGTCCTGGCTTTC. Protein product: CASGGLRANVLAF.

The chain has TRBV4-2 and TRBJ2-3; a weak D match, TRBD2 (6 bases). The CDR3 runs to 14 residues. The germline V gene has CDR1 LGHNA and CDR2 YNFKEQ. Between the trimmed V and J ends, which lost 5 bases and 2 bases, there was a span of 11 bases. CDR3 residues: CASSLPGATDTQYF. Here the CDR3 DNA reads TGTGCCAGCAGCTTACCGGGAGCCACAGATACGCAGTATTTT.

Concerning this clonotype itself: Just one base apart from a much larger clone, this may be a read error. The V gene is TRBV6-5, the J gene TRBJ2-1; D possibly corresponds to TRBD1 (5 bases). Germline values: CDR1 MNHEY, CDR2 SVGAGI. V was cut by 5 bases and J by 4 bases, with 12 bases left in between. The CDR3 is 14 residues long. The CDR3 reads CASSTGHGYNEQFF. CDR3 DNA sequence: TGTGCCAGCAGTACAGGACATGGGTACAATGAGCAGTTCTTC.

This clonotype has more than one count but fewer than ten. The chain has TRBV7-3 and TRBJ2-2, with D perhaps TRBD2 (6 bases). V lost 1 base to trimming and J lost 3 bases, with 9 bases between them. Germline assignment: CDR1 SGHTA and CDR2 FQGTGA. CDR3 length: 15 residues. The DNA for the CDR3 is TGTGCCAGCAGCTTAATGCGGGATGACACCGGGGAGCTGTTTTTT. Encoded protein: CASSLMRDDTGELFF.

The CDR3 reads CASRATPGDIGAFF. As DNA, the CDR3 is TGCGCCAGCAGGGCCACCCCAGGGGACATTGGAGCTTTCTTT. The chain uses TRBV5-1 and TRBJ1-1, with D possibly TRBD1 on 6 matching bases. The germline CDR1 and CDR2 sequences are SGHRS and YFSETQ. The CDR3 consists of 14 residues. V shed 5 bases and J shed 10 bases, with 21 bases lying between them.

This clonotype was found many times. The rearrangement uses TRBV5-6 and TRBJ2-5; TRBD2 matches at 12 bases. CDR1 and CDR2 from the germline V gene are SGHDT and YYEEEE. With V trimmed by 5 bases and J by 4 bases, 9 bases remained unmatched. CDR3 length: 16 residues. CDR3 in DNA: TGTGCCAGCAGTCAGACACAGGGACTAGCGGGAGAGACCCAGTACTTC. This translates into CASSQTQGLAGETQYF.

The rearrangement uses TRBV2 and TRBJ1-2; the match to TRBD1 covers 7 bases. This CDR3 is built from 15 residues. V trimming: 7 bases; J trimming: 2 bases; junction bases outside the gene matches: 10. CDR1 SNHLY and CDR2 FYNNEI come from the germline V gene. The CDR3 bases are TGTGCCAGCATCCACCGGGACAGCCCCAACTATGGCTACACCTTC. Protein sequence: CASIHRDSPNYGYTF.

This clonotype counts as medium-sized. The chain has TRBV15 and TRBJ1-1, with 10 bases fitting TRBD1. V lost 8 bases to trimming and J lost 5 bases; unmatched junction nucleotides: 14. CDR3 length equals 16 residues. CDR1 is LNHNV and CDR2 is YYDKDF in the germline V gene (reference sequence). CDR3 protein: CATGSTRTGGRTEAFF. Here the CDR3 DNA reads TGTGCCACCGGATCCACGCGGACAGGGGGGCGAACTGAAGCTTTCTTT.

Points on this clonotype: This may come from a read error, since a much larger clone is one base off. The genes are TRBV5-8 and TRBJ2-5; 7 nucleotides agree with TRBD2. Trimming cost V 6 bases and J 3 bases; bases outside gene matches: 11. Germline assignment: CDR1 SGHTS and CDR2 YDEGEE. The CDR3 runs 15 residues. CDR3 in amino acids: CASNRWGGPEETQYF. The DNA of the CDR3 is TGTGCCAGCAATCGATGGGGGGGACCGGAAGAGACCCAGTACTTC.

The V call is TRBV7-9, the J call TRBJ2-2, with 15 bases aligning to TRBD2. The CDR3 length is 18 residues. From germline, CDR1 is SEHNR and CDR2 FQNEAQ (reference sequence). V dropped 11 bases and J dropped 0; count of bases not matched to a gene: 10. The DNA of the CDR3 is TGTGCCCCTCCTTACGGACTAGCGGGGGGGGCGAACACCGGGGAGCTGTTTTTT. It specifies CAPPYGLAGGANTGELFF.

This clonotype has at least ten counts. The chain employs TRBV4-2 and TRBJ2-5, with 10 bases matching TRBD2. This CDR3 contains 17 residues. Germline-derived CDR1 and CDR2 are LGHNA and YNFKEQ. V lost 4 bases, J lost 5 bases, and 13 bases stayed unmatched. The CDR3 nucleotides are TGTGCCAGCAGCCCCTCTGGAGCGGGGGGGCCCAGGGAGACCCAGTACTTC. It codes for CASSPSGAGGPRETQYF.

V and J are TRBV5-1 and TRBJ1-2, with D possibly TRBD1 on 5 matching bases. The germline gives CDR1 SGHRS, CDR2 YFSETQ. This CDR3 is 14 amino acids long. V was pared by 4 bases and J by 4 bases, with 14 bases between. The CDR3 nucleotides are TGCGCCAGCAGCCCCCCGTGGCAGGGCTATGGCTACACCTTC. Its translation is CASSPPWQGYGYTF.

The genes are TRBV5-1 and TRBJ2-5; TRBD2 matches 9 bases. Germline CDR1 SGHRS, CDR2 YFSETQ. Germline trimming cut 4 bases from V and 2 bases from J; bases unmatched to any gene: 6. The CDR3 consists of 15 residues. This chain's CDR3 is CASSPLAGGQETQYF. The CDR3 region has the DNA TGCGCCAGCAGCCCATTGGCGGGGGGGCAAGAGACCCAGTACTTC.

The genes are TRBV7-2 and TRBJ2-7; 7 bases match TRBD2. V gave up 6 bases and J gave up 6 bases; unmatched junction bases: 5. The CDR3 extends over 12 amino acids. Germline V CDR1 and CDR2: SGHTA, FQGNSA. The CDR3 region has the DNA TGTGCCAGCAGTCGATCGGGGGGCGAGCAGTACTTC. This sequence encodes CASSRSGGEQYF.

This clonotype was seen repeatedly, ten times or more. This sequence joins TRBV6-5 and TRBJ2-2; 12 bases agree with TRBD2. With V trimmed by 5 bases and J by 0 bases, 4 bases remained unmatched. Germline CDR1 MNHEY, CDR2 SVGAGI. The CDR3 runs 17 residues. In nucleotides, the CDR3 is TGTGCCAGCAGTGCGACTAGCGGGGGTGCGAACACCGGGGAGCTGTTTTTT. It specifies CASSATSGGANTGELFF.

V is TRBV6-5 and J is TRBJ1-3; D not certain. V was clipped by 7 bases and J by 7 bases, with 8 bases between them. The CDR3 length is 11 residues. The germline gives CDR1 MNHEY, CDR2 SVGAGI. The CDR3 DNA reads TGTGCCAGCAAGGTCCTCAACACCATATATTTT. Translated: CASKVLNTIYF.